This is a list of T cell receptor beta chains from one sample in a study of T cell responses to AZD1222 COVID-19 vaccine. The table came from immunoSEQ multiplex PCR; TCRdb's copy has only in-frame clones and leaves some out. The sample lists about 89,000 clones, 70% to 90% occurring once. Specimen: peripheral blood, collected 28 days after the second AZD1222 dose. These receptors were obtained from an adult who received the AZD1222 COVID-19 vaccine. The CDR3 runs from the conserved cysteine through the conserved F or W. Fields, in order: CDR3 protein, CDR3 DNA, V gene, J gene, clone size, D gene. D genes are given only for firm matches. Size values are once, few and many counts, or a class for expanded clones, and some rows have none.

cdr3_aa: CASSEFRGGAAGANVLTF; cdr3_nt: TGTGCCAGCAGTGAATTTAGGGGGGGCGCCGCTGGGGCCAACGTCCTGACTTTC; v_call: TRBV6-1; j_call: TRBJ2-6; clone_size: NA; d_call: NA
cdr3_aa: CASSYSDSSYEQYF; cdr3_nt: TGTGCCAGCAGTTACTCGGACAGCTCCTACGAGCAGTACTTC; v_call: TRBV6-2/TRBV6-3; j_call: TRBJ2-7; clone_size: NA; d_call: NA
cdr3_aa: CASSRLAGGLNEQFF; cdr3_nt: TGTGCCAGCAGTCGTCTAGCGGGGGGGCTCAATGAGCAGTTCTTC; v_call: TRBV2; j_call: TRBJ2-1; clone_size: NA; d_call: TRBD2
cdr3_aa: CASSRRQGFYNEQFF; cdr3_nt: TGTGCCAGCAGCCGACGGCAGGGGTTCTACAATGAGCAGTTCTTC; v_call: TRBV14; j_call: TRBJ2-1; clone_size: NA; d_call: NA
cdr3_aa: CASSFHGGARDTQYF; cdr3_nt: TGTGCCAGCAGTTTCCACGGGGGGGCCCGGGATACGCAGTATTTT; v_call: TRBV27; j_call: TRBJ2-3; clone_size: NA; d_call: TRBD2
cdr3_aa: CASNPDGSNTEAFF; cdr3_nt: TGTGCCAGCAATCCGGACGGAAGTAACACTGAAGCTTTCTTT; v_call: TRBV7-8; j_call: TRBJ1-1; clone_size: NA; d_call: NA
cdr3_aa: CASSRWKRELFF; cdr3_nt: TGTGCCAGCAGCCGCTGGAAGCGGGAGCTGTTTTTT; v_call: TRBV7-9; j_call: TRBJ2-2; clone_size: NA; d_call: NA
cdr3_aa: CASRTGTETQPQHF; cdr3_nt: TGTGCCAGCAGGACCGGGACAGAAACCCAGCCCCAGCATTTT; v_call: TRBV2; j_call: TRBJ1-5; clone_size: NA; d_call: TRBD1
cdr3_aa: CASRTPPGPHSYEQYF; cdr3_nt: TGTGCCAGCAGAACGCCCCCAGGGCCCCACTCCTACGAGCAGTACTTC; v_call: TRBV6-4; j_call: TRBJ2-7; clone_size: NA; d_call: NA
cdr3_aa: CASSQWDRGDNEQFF; cdr3_nt: TGCGCCAGCAGCCAGTGGGACAGGGGGGACAATGAGCAGTTCTTC; v_call: TRBV4-1; j_call: TRBJ2-1; clone_size: few; d_call: TRBD1
cdr3_aa: CASSYRTSLAKETQYF; cdr3_nt: TGTGCCAGCAGTTACCGAACCTCTCTGGCAAAAGAGACCCAGTACTTC; v_call: TRBV6-5; j_call: TRBJ2-5; clone_size: once; d_call: NA
cdr3_aa: CASSIWGERSPLHF; cdr3_nt: TGTGCCAGCAGTATATGGGGGGAGCGATCACCCCTCCACTTT; v_call: TRBV28; j_call: TRBJ1-6; clone_size: NA; d_call: NA
cdr3_aa: CSVGGGSSYNEQFF; cdr3_nt: TGCAGCGTGGGCGGGGGTAGCTCCTACAATGAGCAGTTCTTC; v_call: TRBV29-1; j_call: TRBJ2-1; clone_size: NA; d_call: TRBD2
cdr3_aa: CATSRAGEGTYEQYF; cdr3_nt: TGTGCCACCAGCAGAGCGGGGGAGGGCACCTACGAGCAGTACTTC; v_call: TRBV15; j_call: TRBJ2-7; clone_size: medium-sized; d_call: TRBD2
cdr3_aa: CASSLRAGSNYGYTF; cdr3_nt: TGTGCCAGCAGCTTGAGGGCAGGGTCTAACTATGGCTACACCTTC; v_call: TRBV7-6; j_call: TRBJ1-2; clone_size: NA; d_call: NA
cdr3_aa: CAWGTGTSVQETQYF; cdr3_nt: TGTGCCTGGGGAACCGGGACTAGCGTTCAAGAGACCCAGTACTTC; v_call: TRBV30; j_call: TRBJ2-5; clone_size: NA; d_call: TRBD2
cdr3_aa: CASSILDSPYGYTF; cdr3_nt: TGTGCCAGCAGCATCCTAGACAGTCCCTATGGCTACACCTTC; v_call: TRBV5-8; j_call: TRBJ1-2; clone_size: NA; d_call: NA
cdr3_aa: CASSLGYSGGGTQYF; cdr3_nt: TGTGCCAGCAGCTTAGGGTACAGCGGGGGGGGGACCCAGTACTTC; v_call: TRBV13; j_call: TRBJ2-5; clone_size: NA; d_call: TRBD2
cdr3_aa: CASSSRTGGNYGYTF; cdr3_nt: TGTGCCAGCAGCTCGCGGACAGGGGGGAACTATGGCTACACCTTC; v_call: TRBV7-6; j_call: TRBJ1-2; clone_size: once; d_call: TRBD1
cdr3_aa: CASSLLGQPQHF; cdr3_nt: TGTGCCAGCAGTTTACTGGGGCAGCCCCAGCATTTT; v_call: TRBV12-3/TRBV12-4; j_call: TRBJ1-5; clone_size: NA; d_call: NA